This paragraph covers one TCR beta chain sequence. Authors' methods: Amplified reference gene primers provided the basis for estimating nucleated cell counts. The protocol was immunoSEQ multiplex PCR, while the TCRdb copy is restricted to in-frame clones and leaves out a portion. The V and J calls and clone size are taken from that table; D and trimming were inferred from the DNA. Of more than 25,000 clones in the sample, around 91% were seen once. These data come from a study of blood T cell repertoires in COVID-19. The overall study: There were acute and convalescent COVID-19 samples, and they came from the United States, Italy and Spain.

Sequenced: peripheral blood. The TCR comes from a man between 60 and 75 years old with acute or convalescent COVID-19.

The CDR3 bases are TGTGCCAGCAGTTCCGGAGGGGGACAGGGGTCTTATCAGCCCCAGCATTTT. Translated, it gives CASSSGGGQGSYQPQHF. V and J are TRBV28 and TRBJ1-5; 10 nucleotides match TRBD1. CDR3 length: 17 amino acids. Germline V gene data show CDR1 as MDHEN and CDR2 as SYDVKM. J gave up 5 bases and V 4 bases, and 11 bases lay outside the gene matches.